A selection of T cell receptor beta chains follows, all from one sample in a study of blood T cell repertoires in COVID-19. Data came from immunoSEQ multiplex PCR; TCRdb stores just in-frame clones and leaves some out. The sample contains about 250,000 clones, around 81% of which appear only once. The specimen sequenced was peripheral blood. Every receptor here comes from a woman aged 55-70 years with active or convalescent COVID-19. Each CDR3 is given with its conserved first and last residue. The D gene is left open where the match is weak. Only part of the rows carry a size: once, few, many, or a class if the clone is expanded.

J | V | D | size | DNA | CDR3
TRBJ2-5 | TRBV7-9 | TRBD1 | once | TGTGCCAGCAGCTTTGGTGACAGGGGATCCGAGACCCAGTACTTC | CASSFGDRGSETQYF
TRBJ1-2 | TRBV7-2 | - | - | TGTGCCAGCAGCTTAGCTGGAGGGGAAGCGGCAAAAGGCTACACCTTC | CASSLAGGEAAKGYTF
TRBJ2-5 | TRBV30 | TRBD1 | once | TGTGCCTGGGGAAGGGACAGGGGAAGACAAGAGACCCAGTACTTC | CAWGRDRGRQETQYF
TRBJ2-2 | TRBV5-1 | TRBD1 | - | TGCGCCAGCAGCTTGGGGCGTCGGGACAGGGCGAACACCGGGGAGCTGTTTTTT | CASSLGRRDRANTGELFF
TRBJ2-1 | TRBV6-1 | - | - | TGTGCCAGCAGTGAACTGGGTCTCGGGTATGAGCAGTTCTTC | CASSELGLGYEQFF
TRBJ1-1 | TRBV19 | - | - | TGTGCCAGTAGAGCGGTGAACACTGAAGCTTTCTTT | CASRAVNTEAFF
TRBJ2-1 | TRBV6-5 | TRBD2 | - | TGTGCCAGCAGTTCCTCTAGCGGTCCTTACAATGAGCAGTTCTTC | CASSSSSGPYNEQFF
TRBJ2-5 | TRBV5-1 | TRBD1 | few | TGCGCCAGCAGGGCTGGGACAGGGGGAAAAGAGACCCAGTACTTC | CASRAGTGGKETQYF
TRBJ1-1 | TRBV7-9 | TRBD1 | - | TGTGCCAGCAGCCCTCCGGACAGGGTGGGGGCTTTCTTT | CASSPPDRVGAFF
TRBJ1-2 | TRBV7-8 | TRBD1 | - | TGTGCCAGCAGCACCTGGACAGGGGGCGTGGGGGGCTACACCTTC | CASSTWTGGVGGYTF
TRBJ1-1 | TRBV2 | - | - | TGTGCCAGCAGCCCTGACACTTTTGAAGCTTTCTTT | CASSPDTFEAFF
TRBJ2-4 | TRBV4-1 | TRBD1 | - | TGCGCCAGCAGCCAAGATGGATCGGGACAGGGACCCAAAAACATTCAGTACTTC | CASSQDGSGQGPKNIQYF
TRBJ2-7 | TRBV3-1/TRBV3-2 | - | - | TGTGCCAGCAGCCAAGCCCCAGGGTCTACCTACGAGCAGTACTTC | CASSQAPGSTYEQYF
TRBJ1-6 | TRBV11-2 | - | - | TGTGCCAGCAGCTTAGACCCAGGGGCAAATTCACCCCTCCACTTT | CASSLDPGANSPLHF
TRBJ1-5 | TRBV10-3 | - | - | TGTGCCATCAGTGAGGGGCACCGGGGAGAACATAGCAATCAGCCCCAGCATTTT | CAISEGHRGEHSNQPQHF
TRBJ1-1 | TRBV6-5 | - | - | TGTGCCAGCAGCCTCAATCGGGAGACTGAAGCTTTCTTT | CASSLNRETEAFF
TRBJ2-5 | TRBV5-1 | - | - | TGCGCCAGCAGCTACAAAGAGACCCAGTACTTC | CASSYKETQYF